These 18 T cell receptor beta chains came from one sample sequenced in a study of identical twins. MiXCR, run by TCRdb on the 5' RACE reads, gives a single entry per CDR3 protein. The sample lists approximately 630,000 distinct CDR3 sequences, less than 9% occurring once. The same sample was also studied in work on yellow fever vaccine responses in identical twins.

Source material: PBMCs. The origin of the receptors is a woman between 18 and 29 years old in good health.

This clonotype was counted many times. V gene TRBV20-1 combines with J gene TRBJ2-6; D is ambiguous. The germline gives CDR1 DFQATT, CDR2 SNEGSKA (reference sequence). Trimming removed 2 bases from V and 0 bases from J, with 11 bases in between. This CDR3 contains 16 residues. CDR3 coding DNA: TGCAGTGCTAGACTCCAAGGCGGCTCTGGGGCCAACGTCCTGACTTTC. It codes for CSARLQGGSGANVLTF.

This clonotype was detected ten times or more. This sequence joins TRBV7-8 and TRBJ1-4; D call uncertain. Trimming cost V 4 bases and J 0 bases, with 9 bases left between them. Germline V CDR1 and CDR2: SGHVS, FQNEAQ. There are 15 residues in the CDR3. The CDR3 loop reads CASSSRRATNEKLFF. For the CDR3, the DNA is TGTGCCAGCAGCTCGAGGCGAGCAACTAATGAAAAACTGTTTTTT.

V gene TRBV7-9 combines with J gene TRBJ2-7; D not resolved. CDR3 size: 15 residues. Germline CDR1 is SEHNR and CDR2 is FQNEAQ (reference sequence). V lost 0 bases to trimming and J lost 0 bases, with 9 bases between them. The CDR3 DNA reads TGTGCCAGCAGCTTAGCCGACACCAACTCCTACGAGCAGTACTTC. This sequence encodes CASSLADTNSYEQYF.

This clonotype has ten or more counts. The J gene is TRBJ2-5, the V gene TRBV9, with D perhaps being TRBD1 or TRBD2 (5 bases each). V was cut by 6 bases and J by 2 bases, with 17 bases left in between. Germline values: CDR1 SGDLS, CDR2 YYNGEE. This CDR3 is 15 amino acids long. The CDR3 nucleotides read TGTGCCAGCACCGAGGGACGGACGGTACAAGAGACCCAGTACTTC. Translated, it gives CASTEGRTVQETQYF.

The chain uses TRBV29-1 and TRBJ2-3; 10 bases are shared with TRBD2. Germline V gene sequence: CDR1 SQVTM, CDR2 ANQGSEA. The CDR3 runs to 14 residues. The junction had 6 bases not matched to a gene; V was cut back by 4 bases and J by 5 bases. DNA of the CDR3: TGCAGCGTTGTTGACGGGACTAGCGTAGATACGCAGTATTTT. This translates into CSVVDGTSVDTQYF.

The chain couples TRBV14 to TRBJ2-3; TRBD2 is a possible D gene (6 bases). Trimming shortened V by 4 bases and J by 8 bases, and 10 bases separated the two germline ends. The CDR3 loop spans 12 amino acids. CDR1 is SGHDN, CDR2 FVKESK, per germline. The CDR3 DNA is TGTGCCAGCAGCCTGGGACTCTTTACGCAGTATTTT. As protein: CASSLGLFTQYF.

This clonotype was seen many times. V and J are TRBV5-1 and TRBJ1-6; 7 bases align to TRBD1. This CDR3 spans 17 amino acids. Germline V gene sequence: CDR1 SGHRS, CDR2 YFSETQ. The ends lost 7 bases at V and 9 bases at J; junction bases unmatched: 19. The CDR3 DNA sequence: TGCGCCAGCCATCCCGGGAGTACGACAGGGAACGGTTCACCCCTCCACTTT. Translating it yields CASHPGSTTGNGSPLHF.

CDR3 nucleotides: TGCGCCAGCAGCGTCGGTTTATCCTACAATGAGCAGTTCTTC. Translating gives CASSVGLSYNEQFF. The rearrangement joins TRBV5-1 to TRBJ2-1; no definite D call. Germline values: CDR1 SGHRS, CDR2 YFSETQ. Deletions cut 4 bases from V and 1 base from J, with 9 bases between. This CDR3 region has 14 residues.

CDR3 sequence: CSARGPGTSRRTDTQYF. The CDR3 DNA reads TGCAGTGCTAGAGGTCCCGGGACTAGCAGGAGGACAGATACGCAGTATTTT. This chain links TRBV20-1 with TRBJ2-3, with 9 nucleotides matching TRBD2. CDR1 is DFQATT and CDR2 is SNEGSKA in the germline V gene (reference sequence). After removal of 1 base from V and 3 bases from J, the junction contained 11 bases not matched to a gene. The CDR3 covers 17 residues.

The chain employs TRBV19 and TRBJ2-1; possible D gene TRBD1, 5 bases. The V gene's germline CDR1 is LNHDA and CDR2 SQIVND (reference sequence). V lost 3 bases and J lost 2, with 11 bases in between. The CDR3 is made up of 15 amino acids. For the CDR3, the DNA is TGTGCCAGTAGTATTCAGGGTTCGACCTACAATGAGCAGTTCTTC. Protein product: CASSIQGSTYNEQFF.

There are many counts of this clonotype. V is TRBV5-5 and J is TRBJ1-5; unclear D gene. Germline CDR1 reads SGHKS; CDR2 reads YYEKEE (reference sequence). This CDR3 region has 15 residues. V shed 1 base and J shed 5 bases, with 13 bases lying between them. CDR3 loop: CASSLSGDGYQPQHF. The CDR3 nucleotides read TGTGCCAGCAGCTTGAGCGGGGATGGGTATCAGCCCCAGCATTTT.

The CDR3 DNA reads TGTGCCAGCAGTTACGGACAGGGGGCTTCCTACGAGCAGTACTTC. This encodes CASSYGQGASYEQYF. V is TRBV6-5 and J is TRBJ2-7; 11 nucleotides align to TRBD1. V shed 2 bases, J shed 1 base, and the junction held 1 base outside the gene matches. This CDR3 has 15 amino acids. Germline loops: CDR1 MNHEY, CDR2 SVGAGI.

Only a few counts were recorded for this clonotype. V is TRBV29-1 and J is TRBJ2-1, with 7 bases that match TRBD1. CDR3 size: 11 residues. Germline trimming cut 3 bases from V and 15 bases from J; bases unmatched to any gene: 8. Germline V gene data show CDR1 as SQVTM and CDR2 as ANQGSEA. CDR3 sequence (DNA): TGCAGCGTTGAGAGGGACAGTCGGCCGTTCTTC. It specifies CSVERDSRPFF.

The V and J genes are TRBV5-5 and TRBJ2-5, with D hard to call. Germline V gene data show CDR1 as SGHKS and CDR2 as YYEKEE (reference sequence). Trimming removed 2 bases from V and 5 bases from J, with 16 bases in between. This CDR3 spans 15 amino acids. The CDR3 sequence is CASSFGPSVGETQYF. CDR3 coding DNA: TGTGCCAGCAGCTTCGGGCCATCCGTGGGGGAGACCCAGTACTTC.

This clonotype was seen only a few times. The chain recombines TRBV6-6 with TRBJ1-1; 7 nucleotides agree with TRBD1. Per the germline V gene, CDR1 is MNHNY and CDR2 is SVGAGI (reference sequence). Germline trimming cut 6 bases from V and 7 bases from J; bases unmatched to any gene: 8. There are 13 residues in the CDR3. CDR3 sequence: CASSRDSIGEAFF. The CDR3 DNA follows: TGTGCCAGCAGCCGGGACAGTATCGGTGAAGCTTTCTTT.

This clonotype was counted at least ten times. The gene calls are TRBV7-9 and TRBJ2-3; no firm D call. The CDR3 covers 11 residues. CDR1 and CDR2 from the germline V gene are SEHNR and FQNEAQ (reference sequence). The V gene lost 7 bases and the J gene lost 0 bases, with 2 bases spanning the gap. Here the CDR3 DNA reads TGTGCCAGCACCAGCACAGATACGCAGTATTTT. It codes for CASTSTDTQYF.

The sample holds a few counts of this clonotype. The chain is built from TRBV3-1 and TRBJ1-4; no clear D gene. Trimming removed 0 bases at V and 11 bases at J, with 10 bases between. Germline V gives CDR1 LGHDT, CDR2 YNNKEL (reference sequence). CDR3 length equals 13 residues. As DNA, the CDR3 is TGTGCCAGCAGCCAAGATAGAATGGCGAAACTGTTTTTT. Protein: CASSQDRMAKLFF.

This clonotype was picked up many times. The V and J genes are TRBV4-1 and TRBJ1-5, with D possibly matching TRBD1 (6 bases). Deletions cut 0 bases from V and 1 base from J, with 16 bases between. Germline-derived CDR1 and CDR2 are MGHRA and YSYEKL. This CDR3 region has 18 residues. The CDR3 sequence: CASSQDDRPFGSNQPQHF. The DNA of the CDR3 is TGCGCCAGCAGCCAAGATGACAGGCCGTTTGGGAGCAATCAGCCCCAGCATTTT.